These 18 T cell receptor beta chains were sequenced from one sample in a study of siplizumab effects on memory and regulatory T cells. Only in-frame clones appear in the TCRdb table, and some are missing; sequencing was by immunoSEQ multiplex PCR. The sample contains about 56,000 clones, over 95% of which appear only once. Specimen: naive CD8+ T cells sorted from blood. All receptors derive from a human donor in good health.

This chain uses TRBV7-3 with TRBJ1-1; D remains unclear. The length of the CDR3 is 13 residues. Trimming pared 3 bases from V and 0 bases from J, leaving 5 bases between. Germline V lookup: CDR1 SGHTA, CDR2 FQGTGA. In DNA, the CDR3 is TGTGCCAGCAGCTTTCGAGTGAACACTGAAGCTTTCTTT. This translates into CASSFRVNTEAFF.

There are a few counts of this clone. The chain is built from TRBV27 and TRBJ2-7, with D perhaps matching TRBD2 (7 bases). The CDR3 length is 13 residues. Germline loops: CDR1 MNHEY, CDR2 SMNVEV (reference sequence). The V gene lost 5 bases and the J gene lost 2 bases, with 10 bases spanning the gap. The CDR3 spells CASSRGGTYEQYF. DNA of the CDR3: TGTGCCAGCAGTAGGGGGGGGACCTACGAGCAGTACTTC.

The chain combines TRBV6-1 with TRBJ2-6, with D unresolved. CDR1 and CDR2 (germline): MNHNS, SASEGT. Trimming left V 0 bases short and J 4 bases short, with 13 bases between. The CDR3 spans 17 residues. The CDR3 reads CASSEAVTNLGANVLTF. CDR3 nucleotide sequence: TGTGCCAGCAGTGAAGCCGTCACGAATCTGGGGGCCAACGTCCTGACTTTC.

This chain links TRBV30 with TRBJ2-3; the match to TRBD2 covers 7 bases. V lost 4 bases to trimming and J lost 4 bases; unmatched junction nucleotides: 11. The CDR3 has 15 residues. Germline V gene lookup returns CDR1 GTSNPN and CDR2 SVGIG (reference sequence). CDR3 nucleotides: TGTGCCTGGAAGAAAGTCGCGGGAGTATCAGATACGCAGTATTTT. Protein product: CAWKKVAGVSDTQYF.

CDR3 region: CAWSIAGANSPLHF. The CDR3, as DNA: TGTGCCTGGAGTATCGCAGGCGCTAATTCACCCCTCCACTTT. This chain links TRBV30 with TRBJ1-6; D unclear. Trimming stripped 2 bases from V and 6 bases from J, with 11 bases between. Per the germline V gene, CDR1 is GTSNPN and CDR2 is SVGIG (reference sequence). The CDR3 extends over 14 amino acids.

This chain's CDR3 is CASSPRTGYEQYF. The CDR3 DNA sequence: TGCGCCAGCAGCCCCCGGACTGGGTACGAGCAGTACTTC. J is TRBJ2-7 and V is TRBV4-3; the D gene is possibly TRBD2 (5 bases). Trimming took 4 bases from V and 4 from J, leaving 11 bases between them. The CDR3 has 13 amino acids. The V gene's germline CDR1 is LGHNA and CDR2 YSLEER.

This sequence joins TRBV2 and TRBJ2-1; a weak D match, TRBD1 (6 bases). This CDR3 region has 12 residues. V shed 8 bases and J shed 8 bases, with 13 bases lying between them. CDR1 and CDR2 (germline): SNHLY, FYNNEI. CDR3 DNA sequence: TGTGCCAGCCGAAACAGGGTTCATGAGCAGTTCTTC. It codes for CASRNRVHEQFF.

The V and J genes are TRBV9 and TRBJ2-1; D is ambiguous. V dropped 4 bases and J dropped 0 bases, with 2 bases sitting between them. Per germline, CDR1 SGDLS and CDR2 YYNGEE. The CDR3 consists of 12 residues. CDR3 sequence: CASSPSYNEQFF. Written as DNA, the CDR3 is TGTGCCAGCAGCCCCTCCTACAATGAGCAGTTCTTC.

This clone showed up just once. This sequence joins TRBV19 and TRBJ2-2; D may correspond to TRBD1 or TRBD2 (5 bases each). Germline CDR1 is LNHDA and CDR2 is SQIVND (reference sequence). This CDR3 is built from 14 residues. The CDR3 sequence: CGGDPCPNTGELFF. CDR3 bases: TGTGGTGGGGACCCATGCCCCAACACCGGGGAGCTGTTTTTT.

V gene TRBV5-5 combines with J gene TRBJ2-1; D gene uncertain. The germline V and J ends were trimmed by 6 bases and 6 bases, with 7 bases remaining between them. Germline CDR1 SGHKS, CDR2 YYEKEE (reference sequence). The length of the CDR3 is 11 residues. Here the CDR3 reads CASIVGNEQFF. CDR3 nucleotide sequence: TGTGCCAGCATTGTAGGCAATGAGCAGTTCTTC.

This sequence joins TRBV10-3 and TRBJ1-1; D call uncertain. The CDR3 loop spans 12 amino acids. Germline CDR1 is ENHRY and CDR2 is SYGVKD. V gave up 4 bases and J gave up 7 bases, with 10 bases separating them. The CDR3 sequence: CAISGGSSEAFF. The CDR3 coding sequence is TGTGCCATCAGTGGAGGGTCGAGTGAAGCTTTCTTT.

This chain joins TRBV11-2 and TRBJ2-1; D gene ambiguous. CDR1 is SGHAT and CDR2 is FQNNGV in the germline V gene. The CDR3 is made up of 13 amino acids. Trimming stripped 1 base from V and 4 bases from J, with 5 bases between. DNA for the CDR3: TGTGCCAGCAGCTTAGCCCTATACAATGAGCAGTTCTTC. It specifies CASSLALYNEQFF.

This rearrangement joins TRBV7-9 to TRBJ2-7; possible D gene TRBD1, 6 bases. V was cut by 6 bases and J by 3 bases, with 12 bases left in between. Germline CDR1 SEHNR, CDR2 FQNEAQ (reference sequence). The CDR3 has 13 amino acids. The CDR3 loop reads CASREGDNYEQYF. In nucleotides, the CDR3 is TGTGCCAGCAGAGAGGGGGACAACTACGAGCAGTACTTC.

V and J are TRBV29-1 and TRBJ2-7, with a tentative D call TRBD1 (6 bases). Trimming stripped 2 bases from V and 2 bases from J, with 7 bases between. The CDR3 extends over 12 amino acids. Germline values: CDR1 SQVTM, CDR2 ANQGSEA. The CDR3 coding sequence is TGCAGCGTTGAAAACAGGGCCTACGAGCAGTACTTC. Protein sequence: CSVENRAYEQYF.

The gene calls are TRBV28 and TRBJ2-7; D possibly corresponds to TRBD2 (5 bases). CDR1 MDHEN and CDR2 SYDVKM come from the germline V gene. V was cut by 5 bases and J by 4 bases, with 9 bases left in between. The CDR3 length is 12 residues. For the CDR3, the DNA is TGTGCCAGCAGTACCGGGGAGTACGAGCAGTACTTC. Its protein is CASSTGEYEQYF.

The rearrangement joins TRBV5-1 to TRBJ2-7; TRBD1 matches 7 bases. This CDR3 region has 12 residues. V lost 3 bases and J lost 6; bases outside the gene matches: 3. Germline V lookup: CDR1 SGHRS, CDR2 YFSETQ. CDR3 DNA: TGCGCCAGCAGCTACAGGGGAACCGAGCAGTACTTC. Its translation: CASSYRGTEQYF.

The chain combines TRBV21-1 with TRBJ2-4; TRBD2 is taken as the D call from the table, unchecked against the DNA. TRBV21-1 is a pseudogene segment. The CDR3 covers 17 residues. CDR3 amino acids: CASSSPGLAGTKNIQYF. The CDR3 nucleotides are TGTGCCAGCAGCTCTCCGGGACTAGCGGGGACCAAAAACATTCAGTACTTC.

This chain joins TRBV28 and TRBJ2-7; 7 bases line up with TRBD2. The germline gives CDR1 MDHEN, CDR2 SYDVKM. V lost 8 bases, J lost 3 bases, and 7 bases stayed unmatched. This CDR3 is built from 13 residues. The CDR3 is CASEFASGYEQYF. The CDR3 DNA reads as TGTGCCAGCGAATTCGCTAGCGGCTACGAGCAGTACTTC.